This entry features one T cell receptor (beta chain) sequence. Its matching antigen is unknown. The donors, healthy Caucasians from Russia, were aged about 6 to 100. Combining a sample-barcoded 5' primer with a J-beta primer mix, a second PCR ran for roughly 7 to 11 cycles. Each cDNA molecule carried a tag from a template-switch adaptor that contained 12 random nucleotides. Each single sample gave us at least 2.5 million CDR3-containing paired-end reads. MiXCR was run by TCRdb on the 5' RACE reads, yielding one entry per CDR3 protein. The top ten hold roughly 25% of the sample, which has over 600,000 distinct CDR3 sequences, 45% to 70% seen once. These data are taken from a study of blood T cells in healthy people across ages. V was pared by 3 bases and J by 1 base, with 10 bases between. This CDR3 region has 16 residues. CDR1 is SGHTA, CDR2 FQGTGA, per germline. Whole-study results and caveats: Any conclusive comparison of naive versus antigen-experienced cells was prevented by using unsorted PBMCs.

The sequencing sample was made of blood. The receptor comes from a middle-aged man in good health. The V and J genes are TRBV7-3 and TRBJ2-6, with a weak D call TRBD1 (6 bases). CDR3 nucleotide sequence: TGTGCCAGCAGCTTCCGGACAGAGTCTGGGGCCAACGTCCTGACTTTC. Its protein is CASSFRTESGANVLTF. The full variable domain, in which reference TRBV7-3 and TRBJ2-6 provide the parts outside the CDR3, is GAGVSQTPSNKVTEKGKYVELRCDPISGHTALYWYRQSLGQGPEFLIYFQGTGAADDSGLPNDRFFAVRPEGSVSTLKIQRTERGDSAVYLCASSFRTESGANVLTFGAGSRLTVL.